This TCR beta chain emerged from a study of spatial heterogeneity in lung cancer (dated by TCRdb to between 2019 and 2020). As for the study more broadly: Beta-chain transcripts were consistently detected in greater numbers than alpha-chain transcripts, which likely reflects a higher abundance of beta-chain transcripts. In the raw uncorrected reads, each unique combination of TCR and UMI appeared more than ten times on average. In non-small cell lung cancer, the study made a quantitative comparison of TCR alpha and beta repertoires among multiple tumor regions, matched nontumor lung and blood. Nonsynonymous mutation counts, determined by whole-exome sequencing of tumor tissue, were related to features of the TCR repertoire. Both alpha and beta chains were TCR-sequenced in 210 or so tumor regions, around 64 matched nontumor lung samples and 55 to 60 PBMC samples obtained at surgery. Summary of the overall study and its limitations: Confirming at a functional level the hypothesis that regional TCRs recognize regional mutations was considered to require additional single-cell paired TCR alpha and beta sequencing.

Preparation of the library involved 5' RACE. The sequencing machine was a NextSeq 500. To allow correction of PCR and sequencing errors, the TCR library protocol tagged every TCR cDNA molecule with a unique molecular identifier. Concerning the study's data processing: Decombinator tools were used for TCR identification, UMI-based error correction and CDR3 extraction. TCRs above a frequency of 2 per 1,000, corresponding to the top 1% of the tumor frequency distribution, were defined as expanded. Renyi diversity was calculated using the R vegan package after each repertoire was subsampled 100 times to 5,000 TCRs. CDR3 similarity networks were built from amino acid triplet string-kernel similarity, with CDR3s being connected when pairwise similarity was above 0.82. TCRdb ran its own pipeline on the public reads, namely fastp trimming at Q25 and MiXCR clone calling, and kept in-frame beta chains. Records with the same CDR3 protein are collapsed into one entry carrying the most frequent genes and DNA. It is TCRdb's table, rather than the study itself, that gives the V and J calls and clone size. This sample holds 3,000 to 4,500 distinct CDR3 sequences; over 25% were observed only once. The ten top clones hold approximately 13% of the sample.

The time point label on this specimen signifies: sample taken at primary tumor resection. Whole RNA extracted from tumor and nontumor lung tissue, or from cryopreserved PBMC samples, was used for TCR sequencing without cell sorting. Donors were under 95 patients with early-stage, untreated non-small cell lung cancer from the lung TRACERx cohort. Only patients for whom sufficient RNA was available from at least two tumor regions were selected for TCR sequencing. Before selection, tumor and adjacent nontumor lung specimens were reviewed by a lung pathologist. CDR1 is given as SEHNR and CDR2 as FQNEAQ, both from the germline V gene (reference sequence). V loses 5 bases of germline sequence and J loses 8 bases, and the interval between the two ends is 13 bases. The CDR3 spans 13 residues, from the cysteine through the phenylalanine. The only DNA kept is the CDR3, 39 bases in frame from the first base.

By its share of the sample, this clonotype is medium-sized (0.01 to 0.1%). Its cognate antigen has yet to be identified. The record has no base qualities; no much larger clone is one base away. This receptor was identified in a male donor with early-stage non-small cell lung cancer. The chain employs TRBV7-9 and TRBJ2-1; confidence is insufficient to name the D gene. Sample: normal lung tissue next to the tumor, taken at surgery. Here is the DNA: TGTGCCAGCAGCGCGGACCCTATGGATGAGCAGTTCTTC. This encodes CASSADPMDEQFF.